This T cell receptor beta chain is drawn from a study of blood T cell repertoires in COVID-19. In the original processing: Amplification of reference gene primers was used by the study to estimate nucleated cell counts. Assay: immunoSEQ multiplex PCR; the TCRdb copy retains only in-frame clones and omits some. Clone size and V and J calls were adopted from that table, with D and trimming inferred from the DNA. The top ten clones hold 44% of a sample with 85,000 or so clones, 80% to 85% of them seen once. This CDR3 is 13 amino acids long. Trimming stripped 2 bases from V and 5 bases from J, with 7 bases between. CDR1 and CDR2 from the germline V gene are KGHSH and LQKENI. In the case of this clone: The same CDR3 arises from other DNA sequences in this sample as well.

The specimen was peripheral blood. The origin of this receptor is a man older than 75 with acute or convalescent COVID-19. This sequence joins TRBV18 and TRBJ2-1; D ambiguous. The CDR3 is CASSPRRDNEQFF. In DNA form, the CDR3 reads TGTGCCAGCTCACCAAGACGGGACAATGAGCAGTTCTTC.